The clone carrying this T cell receptor beta chain was seen a handful of times. This sample is part of a study of CD8+ T cells in alopecia areata. Between the trimmed V and J ends, which lost 5 bases and 13 bases, there was a span of 18 bases. This CDR3 region has 12 residues. Germline CDR1 reads KGHSH; CDR2 reads LQKENI. Once RNA had been extracted, it was reverse transcribed into cDNA to act as the sequencing template. Generated by immunoSEQ multiplex PCR, the TCRdb table keeps only in-frame clones and is missing some. The table has some 110,000 clones, 35% to 40% seen once; the top ten hold approximately 3.1%.

The sequenced material came from CD4+ T cells sorted from blood. The V and J genes are TRBV18 and TRBJ2-7; D not resolved. The origin of this receptor is a human donor with alopecia areata. The CDR3 is CASSSLGSVFYF. Written as DNA, the CDR3 is TGTGCCAGCTCAAGCCTCGGCAGCGTATTTTACTTC.